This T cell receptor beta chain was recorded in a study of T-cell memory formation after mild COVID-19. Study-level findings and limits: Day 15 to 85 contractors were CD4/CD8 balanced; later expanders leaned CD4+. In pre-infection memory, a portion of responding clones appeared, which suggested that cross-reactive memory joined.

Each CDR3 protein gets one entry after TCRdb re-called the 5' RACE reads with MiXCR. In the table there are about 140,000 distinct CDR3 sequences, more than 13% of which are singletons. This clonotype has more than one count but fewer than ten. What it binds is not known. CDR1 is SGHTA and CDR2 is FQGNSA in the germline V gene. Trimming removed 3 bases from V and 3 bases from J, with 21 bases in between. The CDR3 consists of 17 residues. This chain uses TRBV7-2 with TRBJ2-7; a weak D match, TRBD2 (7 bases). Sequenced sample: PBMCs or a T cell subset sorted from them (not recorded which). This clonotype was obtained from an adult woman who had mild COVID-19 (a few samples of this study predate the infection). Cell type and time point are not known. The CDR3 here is CASSFKRGGDIRYEQYF. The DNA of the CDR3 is TGTGCCAGCAGCTTCAAGCGAGGGGGGGATATTCGCTACGAGCAGTACTTC.